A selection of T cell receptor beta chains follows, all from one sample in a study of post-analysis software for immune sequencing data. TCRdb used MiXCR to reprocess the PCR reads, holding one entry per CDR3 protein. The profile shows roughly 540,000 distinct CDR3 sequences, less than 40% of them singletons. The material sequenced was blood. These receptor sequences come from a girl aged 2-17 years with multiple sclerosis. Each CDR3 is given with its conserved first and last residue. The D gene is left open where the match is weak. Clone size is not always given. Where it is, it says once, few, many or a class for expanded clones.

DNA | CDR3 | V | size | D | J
TGTGCCAGCAGCTTGCCGTCGCGGGGGGCGAGCTCCTACGAGCAGTACTTC | CASSLPSRGASSYEQYF | TRBV5-5 | few | TRBD2 | TRBJ2-7
TGTGCCAGCAGCCCACTTGGACAGGGGGACACTGAAGCTTTCTTT | CASSPLGQGDTEAFF | TRBV7-7 | . | TRBD1 | TRBJ1-1
TGTGCCAGCTCTCTCGGACAGGGGGTAGGAAACACTGAAGCTTTCTTT | CASSLGQGVGNTEAFF | TRBV18 | . | TRBD1 | TRBJ1-1
TGCAGTGCTAGAGATTCGCTAGAAGGAACAGATACGCAGTATTTT | CSARDSLEGTDTQYF | TRBV20-1 | few | . | TRBJ2-3
TGTGCCAGCAGCTTCAGCCTCGGGACAGGGATATACAATGAGCAGTTCTTC | CASSFSLGTGIYNEQFF | TRBV9 | many | TRBD1 | TRBJ2-1
TGTGCCAGCACTCTCGACGGCGCTAGCACAGATACGCAGTATTTT | CASTLDGASTDTQYF | TRBV7-2 | . | . | TRBJ2-3
TGTGCCAGCAGTGACTCGAACAGGGGTTCGGAGACCCAGTACTTC | CASSDSNRGSETQYF | TRBV6-4 | . | TRBD1 | TRBJ2-5
TGTGCCAGCTCACCACTGGGAGGGTCCAATCAGCCCCAGCATTTT | CASSPLGGSNQPQHF | TRBV18 | . | . | TRBJ1-5
TGCAGCGTTGATGCGGGGCCCTACGAGCAGTACTTC | CSVDAGPYEQYF | TRBV29-1 | . | . | TRBJ2-7
TGTGCCAGCAGCTTACGGGACAGAACCGATAGCAATCAGCCCCAGCATTTT | CASSLRDRTDSNQPQHF | TRBV7-8 | . | TRBD1 | TRBJ1-5
TGTGCCAGCAGCCACAGTGCAGGGGGCCGGTCCCAAGAGACCCAGTACTTC | CASSHSAGGRSQETQYF | TRBV3-1 | few | TRBD1 | TRBJ2-5
TGTGCCAGCAGCTCTGACACGTTGGAAGCTTTCTTT | CASSSDTLEAFF | TRBV7-9 | few | . | TRBJ1-1
TGCAGCGTTGCAGCCGGGTACTATGGCTACACCTTC | CSVAAGYYGYTF | TRBV29-1 | few | . | TRBJ1-2
TGTGCCAGCAGCTTGGGGTCCCGGGGCACCCAGTACTTC | CASSLGSRGTQYF | TRBV7-2 | . | . | TRBJ2-7
TGTGCCAGCAAGCACCCGGGGGGGCCAGGTAATGAGCAGTTCTTC | CASKHPGGPGNEQFF | TRBV6-6 | many | TRBD2 | TRBJ2-1
TGTGCCAGCAGCCCGGGACAGGGGGGCAATCAGCCCCAGCATTTT | CASSPGQGGNQPQHF | TRBV7-8 | once | TRBD1 | TRBJ1-5
TGTGCCAGCAGCCACGAGCCCTGGAACACTGAAGCTTTCTTT | CASSHEPWNTEAFF | TRBV6-6 | . | . | TRBJ1-1
TGTGCCAGCAGCCCCCAGGGGACGACTGAAGCTTTCTTT | CASSPQGTTEAFF | TRBV11-2 | . | . | TRBJ1-1
TGCAGTGCTAGCCCGTCCAGGGACTATGGCTACACCTTC | CSASPSRDYGYTF | TRBV20-1 | few | . | TRBJ1-2
TGTGCCAGCACTGCTAGGTCTGACACTGAAGCTTTCTTT | CASTARSDTEAFF | TRBV2 | few | . | TRBJ1-1
TGCAGCGTTGAAGATCCTGGCGGACGCTACGAGCAGTACTTC | CSVEDPGGRYEQYF | TRBV29-1 | few | . | TRBJ2-7
TGTGCCAGCAGTGCCCCGGGACTAGCGGGGGGGAAAGAGACCCAGTACTTC | CASSAPGLAGGKETQYF | TRBV12-3/TRBV12-4 | few | TRBD2 | TRBJ2-5
TGCGCCAGCAGCTTGGGAGGACAGGGCTATGGCTACACCTTC | CASSLGGQGYGYTF | TRBV5-1 | many | TRBD1 | TRBJ1-2
TGTGCCAGCAGCACGAGCCAGGGACAGCTGGGAGAGACCCAGTACTTC | CASSTSQGQLGETQYF | TRBV11-2 | many | TRBD1 | TRBJ2-5
TGTGCCAGCAGCCTGACGGGACAGGGAGAGGAAGAGACCCAGTACTTC | CASSLTGQGEEETQYF | TRBV11-2 | . | TRBD1 | TRBJ2-5
TGTGCCAGCAGTGAACCGGTGGGAACCACCCAAGAGACCCAGTACTTC | CASSEPVGTTQETQYF | TRBV2 | . | . | TRBJ2-5
TGCGCCAGCAGCCCGAGGACAGGGGCCAAATACGAGCAGTACTTC | CASSPRTGAKYEQYF | TRBV5-1 | . | TRBD1 | TRBJ2-7
TGTGTCAGCAGGGACAGTGTAAGTCAGCCCCAGCATTTT | CVSRDSVSQPQHF | TRBV12-3/TRBV12-4 | . | TRBD1 | TRBJ1-5
TGCGCCAGCAGCCCCGGCCTCAGGGGTTCACCCCTCCACTTT | CASSPGLRGSPLHF | TRBV5-1 | . | . | TRBJ1-6
TGTGCCACCAGCAGAGACAGGGGGACAGAGACCCAGTACTTC | CATSRDRGTETQYF | TRBV15 | few | TRBD1 | TRBJ2-5
TGTGCCATCAGTGACAGGCAGGGTAATGGCTACACCTTC | CAISDRQGNGYTF | TRBV10-3 | . | . | TRBJ1-2
TGCGCCAGCAGCACCGGGACAGCCAGAGCCGGTGAGCAGTTCTTC | CASSTGTARAGEQFF | TRBV5-1 | . | TRBD1 | TRBJ2-1
TGCGCCAGCAGCCAAGAAGGGACGGCTGGAAACACCATATATTTT | CASSQEGTAGNTIYF | TRBV4-1 | few | . | TRBJ1-3
TGTGCCAGCAGCCAAGATACGCGGGAGAACACTGAAGCTTTCTTT | CASSQDTRENTEAFF | TRBV4-2 | . | . | TRBJ1-1
TGTGCCAGAGTGGGTCCAGATATGCAATATTTT | CARVGPDMQYF | TRBV12-3/TRBV12-4 | . | . | TRBJ2-3
TGTGCCAGCAGGCGGGACACCCCGACGAACGCTGAAGCTTTCTTT | CASRRDTPTNAEAFF | TRBV7-2 | . | . | TRBJ1-1
TGTGCCAGCTCAGGAGGGACTAGCGGGGGGAACTCCTACAATGAGCAGTTCTTC | CASSGGTSGGNSYNEQFF | TRBV18 | few | TRBD2 | TRBJ2-1
TGTGCCACCAGTGATCCATCTGGGGCCAACGTCCTGACTTTC | CATSDPSGANVLTF | TRBV24-1 | . | . | TRBJ2-6
TGTGCCAGCAGCTTGTGGAACGCAGATACGCAGTATTTT | CASSLWNADTQYF | TRBV5-4 | . | . | TRBJ2-3
TGTGCCAGCTCAAGGGCTAGCGGGGGAATCCAAGAGACCCAGTACTTC | CASSRASGGIQETQYF | TRBV12-3/TRBV12-4 | . | TRBD2 | TRBJ2-5
TGTGCCAGCAGCTTAACGGGACAGGCCAGCACAGATACGCAGTATTTT | CASSLTGQASTDTQYF | TRBV7-3 | . | TRBD1 | TRBJ2-3
TGTGCCAGCAGCTCCCGGGACAGCAAGAATGAAAAACCGTTTTTT | CASSSRDSKNEKPFF | TRBV7-2 | . | TRBD1 | TRBJ1-4
TGCGCCAGCAGCTCAGGAGGGGGACAGGGTATCCATGAGCAGTTCTTC | CASSSGGGQGIHEQFF | TRBV5-1 | few | TRBD1 | TRBJ2-1
TGTGCCAGCAGCAAGGGGGAAGGGCGGAGCTCCTACAATGAGCAGTTCTTC | CASSKGEGRSSYNEQFF | TRBV21-1 | few | . | TRBJ2-1
TGCGCCAGCAGCTTGTACGGGGGCGATGAAAAACTGTTTTTT | CASSLYGGDEKLFF | TRBV5-1 | few | . | TRBJ1-4
TGTGCCAGCAGTTTCAGACAGCCGTTCAATGAGCAGTACTTC | CASSFRQPFNEQYF | TRBV12-3/TRBV12-4 | . | . | TRBJ2-5
TGTGCTAGTGGTTTGGTACGTGGGACAGGGTCCACAGATACGCAGTATTTT | CASGLVRGTGSTDTQYF | TRBV12-5 | once | TRBD1 | TRBJ2-3
TGCGCCAGCAGCTTGGAATATGGGGATGAAAAACTGTTTTTT | CASSLEYGDEKLFF | TRBV5-1 | few | . | TRBJ1-4
TGTGCCACCGATTCGGGTACGAACACTGAAGCTTTCTTT | CATDSGTNTEAFF | TRBV15 | . | . | TRBJ1-1
TGCGCCAGCAGGCGACTCGCTCCATTCTACAATGAGCAGTTCTTC | CASRRLAPFYNEQFF | TRBV5-1 | . | . | TRBJ2-1
TGTGCCATCAGGGGACCGGGACAGGGGTTTTCCTACAATGAGCAGTTCTTC | CAIRGPGQGFSYNEQFF | TRBV10-3 | few | TRBD1 | TRBJ2-1
TGTGCCAGCAGGCGGGGGGCCACCACAGATACGCAGTATTTT | CASRRGATTDTQYF | TRBV6-1 | . | TRBD2 | TRBJ2-3
TGTGCCAGCAGCCAAGATCCAGCGGGGGGGAAGACCCAGTACTTC | CASSQDPAGGKTQYF | TRBV3-1 | few | TRBD2 | TRBJ2-5
TGTGCCAGCAGCGTAGGGCCAGAGAACACTGAAGCTTTCTTT | CASSVGPENTEAFF | TRBV9 | . | . | TRBJ1-1
TGTGCCAGCAGGTCACAGCCAGGGGGGAATGAGCAGTTCTTC | CASRSQPGGNEQFF | TRBV7-3 | . | . | TRBJ2-1
TGCAGTGCCCCTGCAATCGGGGCTAATTCACCCCTCCACTTT | CSAPAIGANSPLHF | TRBV20-1 | . | . | TRBJ1-6
TGTGCCAGCAGCGCCCGACCGGCGGGGGGGCATAATGAGCAGTTCTTC | CASSARPAGGHNEQFF | TRBV9 | few | TRBD2 | TRBJ2-1